The 27 T cell receptor beta chains listed next were all sequenced from one sample in a study of blood T cell repertoires in COVID-19. Assay used: immunoSEQ multiplex PCR; TCRdb lists only in-frame clones, some missing. Here the sample spans a few hundred thousand clones, 87% being singletons. The sequencing input was PBMCs or T cells enriched from blood (not recorded which). These receptors were obtained from a woman in her thirties who had recovered from COVID-19.

V usage is TRBV30 and J usage is TRBJ2-3, with 11 bases that match TRBD1. Germline CDR1 and CDR2: GTSNPN and SVGIG (reference sequence). The CDR3 contains 16 residues. V lost 4 bases and J lost 3; bases outside the gene matches: 9. CDR3 in DNA: TGTGCCTGGAACCCGCAGGGGACAGGGGGGACAGATACGCAGTATTTT. This sequence encodes CAWNPQGTGGTDTQYF.

This clone has more than one count but fewer than ten. The chain couples TRBV30 to TRBJ1-5; a weak D match, TRBD1 (6 bases). Per the germline V gene, CDR1 is GTSNPN and CDR2 is SVGIG (reference sequence). The CDR3 sequence is 14 residues long. The V and J ends lost 5 bases and 4 bases respectively, with 15 bases between them. CDR3 sequence reads: CAWGTGTSNQPQHF. Here the CDR3 DNA reads TGTGCCTGGGGAACCGGGACATCTAATCAGCCCCAGCATTTT.

Only a few counts were recorded for this clone. The CDR3 DNA reads TGTGCCAGTAGTATGTCGAGACAGGGACAAAGCAATCAGCCCCAGCATTTT. Its translation is CASSMSRQGQSNQPQHF. The V call is TRBV19, the J call TRBJ1-5, with 7 bases fitting TRBD1. Germline CDR1 is LNHDA and CDR2 is SQIVND (reference sequence). This CDR3 region has 17 residues. Losses at the gene ends were 3 bases for V and 1 base for J; bases not matched to a gene: 9.

This chain links TRBV6-2 or TRBV6-3 with TRBJ1-2; TRBD1 matches at 11 bases. The CDR3 length is 14 residues. The germline CDR1 and CDR2 sequences are MNHEY and SVGEGT. Trimming at V came to 5 bases and at J to 7 bases, leaving 6 bases not matched to a gene. CDR3 protein: CASSPGTGGFGYTF. The CDR3 DNA is TGTGCCAGCAGTCCCGGGACAGGGGGTTTTGGCTACACCTTC.

The chain uses TRBV5-4 and TRBJ1-1; 10 nucleotides match TRBD1. The CDR3 is 15 amino acids. V shed 4 bases and J 1 base; nucleotides not matched to a gene: 4. Germline values: CDR1 SGHNT, CDR2 YYREEE (reference sequence). The CDR3 spells CASSVGTGENTEAFF. Written as DNA, the CDR3 is TGTGCCAGCAGCGTAGGGACAGGGGAGAACACTGAAGCTTTCTTT.

The chain joins TRBV19 to TRBJ1-5; maybe TRBD1 (6 bases). Deletions cut 6 bases from V and 3 bases from J, with 15 bases between. The CDR3 has 15 residues. Looked up from germline, CDR1 is LNHDA and CDR2 is SQIVND (reference sequence). The CDR3 coding sequence is TGTGCCAGTAGCTCCCCCGGACAGTCCAATCAGCCCCAGCATTTT. This codes for CASSSPGQSNQPQHF.

The chain links TRBV19 to TRBJ2-3; 10 bases are a match to TRBD2. V trimming: 7 bases; J trimming: 2 bases; junction bases outside the gene matches: 18. CDR1 is LNHDA and CDR2 is SQIVND in the germline V gene (reference sequence). CDR3 length: 19 amino acids. The chain's CDR3 is CASMALAGEPGIVTDTQYF. The DNA of the CDR3 is TGTGCCAGTATGGCTCTAGCGGGGGAGCCAGGGATAGTCACAGATACGCAGTATTTT. The full variable domain, in which reference TRBV19 and TRBJ2-3 provide the parts outside the CDR3, is DGGITQSPKYLFRKEGQNVTLSCEQNLNHDAMYWYRQDPGQGLRLIYYSQIVNDFQKGDIAEGYSVSREKKESFPLTVTSAQKNPTAFYLCASMALAGEPGIVTDTQYFGPGTRLTVL.

The chain is built from TRBV27 and TRBJ2-5; TRBD2 matches at 12 bases. The germline CDR1 and CDR2 sequences are MNHEY and SMNVEV (reference sequence). The CDR3 is 16 residues long. The V and J ends lost 5 bases and 0 bases, in that order; junction bases with no gene match: 4. The CDR3 region has the DNA TGTGCCAGCAGTCCCCGGACTAGCGGGGACCAAGAGACCCAGTACTTC. Amino acid sequence: CASSPRTSGDQETQYF.

V usage is TRBV19 and J usage is TRBJ1-2; 10 positions match TRBD1. Germline-derived CDR1 and CDR2 are LNHDA and SQIVND (reference sequence). Trimming removed 6 bases from V and 8 bases from J; junction bases left unmatched: 15. CDR3 length: 16 amino acids. This CDR3 reads CASSTPGQGRQGGYTF. CDR3 coding DNA: TGTGCCAGTAGCACTCCGGGACAGGGGCGTCAGGGGGGCTACACCTTC.

The chain's CDR3 is CASSSNPGTGAIEQYF. Here the CDR3 DNA reads TGTGCCAGCAGCTCCAACCCCGGGACAGGAGCCATCGAGCAGTACTTC. The chain employs TRBV7-9 and TRBJ2-7; TRBD1 matches 8 bases. The junction had 14 bases not matched to a gene; V was cut back by 4 bases and J by 6 bases. Germline CDR1 reads SEHNR; CDR2 reads FQNEAQ (reference sequence). CDR3 length equals 16 residues. Together with reference TRBV7-9 and TRBJ2-7, the CDR3 gives the full variable domain: DTGVSQNPRHKITKRGQNVTFRCDPISEHNRLYWYRQTLGQGPEFLTYFQNEAQLEKSRLLSDRFSAERPKGSFSTLEIQRTEQGDSAMYLCASSSNPGTGAIEQYFGPGTRLTVT.

The chain carries TRBV6-5 and TRBJ2-1; TRBD2 aligns across 8 bases. The ends lost 7 bases at V and 4 bases at J; junction bases unmatched: 9. CDR3 length equals 15 residues. Germline CDR1 is MNHEY and CDR2 is SVGAGI. The CDR3 region has the DNA TGTGCCAGCAAGGCGGCACTAGCGGAGTACAATGAGCAGTTCTTC. It yields the protein CASKAALAEYNEQFF.

This clone was counted a single time. This rearrangement joins TRBV5-4 to TRBJ2-3; TRBD2 matches at 9 bases. Germline CDR1 SGHNT, CDR2 YYREEE (reference sequence). Germline trimming cut 4 bases from V and 3 bases from J; bases unmatched to any gene: 3. CDR3 length: 14 residues. CDR3 DNA sequence: TGTGCCAGCAGCGCTAGCGGGGATACAGATACGCAGTATTTT. It is translated as CASSASGDTDTQYF. The variable domain in full, with the rest retrieved from reference TRBV5-4 and TRBJ2-3, is ETGVTQSPTHLIKTRGQQVTLRCSSQSGHNTVSWYQQALGQGPQFIFQYYREEENGRGNFPPRFSGLQFPNYSSELNVNALELDDSALYLCASSASGDTDTQYFGPGTRLTVL.

The chain combines TRBV6-5 with TRBJ1-6; 11 bases map to TRBD1. Germline V lookup: CDR1 MNHEY, CDR2 SVGAGI. The trim removed 3 bases at V and 8 bases at J, leaving 6 bases unmatched. The CDR3 loop spans 16 amino acids. The DNA of the CDR3 is TGTGCCAGCAGTTATCTCCCGGGACAGGGGGATTCACCCCTCCACTTT. Amino acids: CASSYLPGQGDSPLHF.

The V gene is TRBV6-2 or TRBV6-3, the J gene TRBJ1-5; 7 bases fit TRBD1. In germline, CDR1 is MNHEY, CDR2 SVGEGT. CDR3 size: 16 residues. The J segment lost 2 bases and the V segment lost 4 bases, leaving 8 bases of the junction unmatched. In DNA form, the CDR3 reads TGTGCCAGCAGTTCTCAGGGGGGCCCGGGCAATCAGCCCCAGCATTTT. This codes for CASSSQGGPGNQPQHF.

The rearrangement uses TRBV5-1 and TRBJ2-3; perhaps TRBD2 as D (6 bases). Germline V lookup: CDR1 SGHRS, CDR2 YFSETQ. The CDR3 runs 14 residues. Trimming took 0 bases from V and 5 from J, leaving 10 bases between them. The CDR3: CASSLEGGRDTQYF. CDR3 sequence (DNA): TGCGCCAGCAGCTTGGAGGGAGGCCGAGATACGCAGTATTTT.

The chain joins TRBV18 to TRBJ1-5; TRBD1 is a possible D gene (6 bases). CDR1 and CDR2 from the germline V gene are KGHSH and LQKENI. This CDR3 comprises 15 residues. Trimming shortened V by 6 bases and J by 6 bases, and 18 bases separated the two germline ends. CDR3: CASSPTPVGGQPQHF. In DNA form, the CDR3 reads TGTGCCAGCTCCCCGACCCCGGTAGGGGGTCAGCCCCAGCATTTT.

V gene TRBV9 combines with J gene TRBJ2-3; 14 bases are a match to TRBD2. Germline CDR1 and CDR2: SGDLS and YYNGEE. The CDR3 sequence is 17 residues long. V trimming: 4 bases; J trimming: 6 bases; junction bases outside the gene matches: 10. The CDR3 nucleotides are TGTGCCAGCAGCCTGGGGACTAGCGGGGGAGCCGGGGATACGCAGTATTTT. Its translation is CASSLGTSGGAGDTQYF.

The J gene is TRBJ2-1, the V gene TRBV9, with D perhaps matching TRBD1 (6 bases). The CDR3 covers 16 residues. V lost 4 bases and J 4 bases, leaving 18 bases between the germline ends. Germline-derived CDR1 and CDR2 are SGDLS and YYNGEE. CDR3 region: CASSPRLGTRYNEQFF. The DNA for the CDR3 is TGTGCCAGCAGCCCACGACTCGGGACAAGGTACAATGAGCAGTTCTTC.

The chain is built from TRBV7-2 and TRBJ2-7; 10 bases are a match to TRBD2. CDR3 length: 15 amino acids. Germline trimming cut 5 bases from V and 3 bases from J; bases unmatched to any gene: 7. The germline V gene encodes CDR1 SGHTA and CDR2 FQGNSA. The CDR3 coding sequence is TGTGCCAGCAGCCCCCGAGGGACTAGCGACTACGAGCAGTACTTC. Its protein is CASSPRGTSDYEQYF.

This clone was seen just once. CDR3 sequence reads: CASRLGQAGQPQHF. CDR3 bases: TGTGCCAGCAGACTAGGACAGGCCGGTCAGCCCCAGCATTTT. V is TRBV27 and J is TRBJ1-5; 7 bases match TRBD1. Germline V gives CDR1 MNHEY, CDR2 SMNVEV (reference sequence). The V and J ends lost 6 bases and 6 bases, in that order; junction bases with no gene match: 8. The CDR3 is 14 residues long.

The genes are TRBV18 and TRBJ1-6; no firm D call. Trimming took off 3 bases at V and 8 bases at J, with 11 bases between the two ends. CDR1 is KGHSH, CDR2 LQKENI, per germline. This CDR3 has 14 amino acids. As DNA, the CDR3 is TGTGCCAGCTCACCCACCATGATAGATTCACCCCTCCACTTT. Translation: CASSPTMIDSPLHF.

The V and J genes are TRBV30 and TRBJ2-1; maybe TRBD2 (5 bases). In germline, CDR1 is GTSNPN, CDR2 SVGIG (reference sequence). The V and J ends lost 8 bases and 4 bases respectively, with 9 bases between them. The CDR3 consists of 11 residues. The CDR3 region is CAQRTYNEQFF. DNA for the CDR3: TGTGCCCAAAGGACTTACAATGAGCAGTTCTTC.

The J gene is TRBJ1-2, the V gene TRBV4-3; the D gene is possibly TRBD1 (5 bases). The CDR3 has 15 amino acids. Per germline, CDR1 LGHNA and CDR2 YSLEER. The V end lost 0 bases, the J end lost 4 bases, and 12 bases lay between the germline ends. CDR3 DNA: TGCGCCAGCAGCCAAGATAGCCAGGGCACCTATGGCTACACCTTC. Translation gives CASSQDSQGTYGYTF.

This clone appeared a few times. This chain joins TRBV7-3 and TRBJ1-1; D remains ambiguous. This CDR3 has 13 residues. Germline V CDR1 and CDR2: SGHTA, FQGTGA. V shed 5 bases and J shed 0 bases, with 7 bases lying between them. CDR3 DNA sequence: TGTGCCAGCAGCCCGGCGGTGAACACTGAAGCTTTCTTT. Protein product: CASSPAVNTEAFF.

The chain couples TRBV19 to TRBJ2-5; 12 nucleotides line up with TRBD2. CDR1 is LNHDA and CDR2 is SQIVND in the germline V gene (reference sequence). This CDR3 is 16 amino acids long. V shed 2 bases, J shed 5 bases, and the junction held 6 bases outside the gene matches. The CDR3 DNA is TGTGCCAGTAGTATACCAAGGACTAGCGGGGATGAGACCCAGTACTTC. Amino acids: CASSIPRTSGDETQYF.

The V gene is TRBV2, the J gene TRBJ2-7; 8 nucleotides line up with TRBD1. This CDR3 region has 15 residues. From germline, CDR1 is SNHLY and CDR2 FYNNEI. The trim removed 7 bases at V and 6 bases at J, leaving 14 bases unmatched. In DNA, the CDR3 is TGTGCCAGCACCAGCAGGACAGGGAATTCGATCGAGCAGTACTTC. Translated: CASTSRTGNSIEQYF.

The chain recombines TRBV19 with TRBJ1-1; D ambiguous. V dropped 8 bases and J dropped 0 bases, with 13 bases sitting between them. Germline V gene lookup returns CDR1 LNHDA and CDR2 SQIVND (reference sequence). The CDR3 covers 14 residues. The CDR3 loop reads CASGPTSMNTEAFF. The CDR3 DNA follows: TGTGCCAGTGGGCCGACCTCCATGAACACTGAAGCTTTCTTT. The complete variable domain, with remaining parts taken from reference TRBV19 and TRBJ1-1, reads DGGITQSPKYLFRKEGQNVTLSCEQNLNHDAMYWYRQDPGQGLRLIYYSQIVNDFQKGDIAEGYSVSREKKESFPLTVTSAQKNPTAFYLCASGPTSMNTEAFFGQGTRLTVV.